Presented here are 17 T cell receptor beta chains from one specimen sequenced in a study of OX40 agonist ivuxolimab in advanced cancers. The repertoire was sequenced with immunoSEQ multiplex PCR; TCRdb's copy has only in-frame clones and lacks some. Of fewer than 90,000 clones in the sample, approximately 90% are singletons; the top ten hold 2.8%. The source material was CD4+ or CD8+ T cells sorted from blood, sampled in a trial of the OX40 agonist ivuxolimab. The receptors were gathered from an adult with an advanced solid tumor such as melanoma, head and neck, liver or kidney cancer.

With respect to this clone: At one end the junction does not follow the germline gene, possibly because of a read error. This sequence joins TRBV7-7 and TRBJ2-2; TRBD1 is a possible D gene (6 bases). The germline V gene has CDR1 SSHAT and CDR2 FNYEAQ (reference sequence). The length of the CDR3 is 13 residues. The CDR3 DNA sequence: TGTGCTAGCAGGGGAGCGAACACCGGGGAGCTGTTTTTT. This gives the protein CASRGANTGELFF.

The chain recombines TRBV14 with TRBJ2-5; no definite D call. V lost 4 bases, J lost 5 bases, and 11 bases lay in between. CDR1 SGHDN and CDR2 FVKESK come from the germline V gene. CDR3 size: 13 residues. The CDR3 is CASSLGRAETQYF. The CDR3 DNA follows: TGTGCCAGCAGCCTCGGCCGGGCGGAGACCCAGTACTTC.

The chain employs TRBV5-8 and TRBJ2-1; D gene unclear. The CDR3 runs 17 residues. Trimming cost V 1 base and J 8 bases, with 22 bases left between them. From germline, CDR1 is SGHTS and CDR2 YDEGEE. The CDR3 bases are TGTGCCAGCAGCTTGAACCGGCCCGTCCTACCCACCGATGAGCAGTTCTTC. Residues: CASSLNRPVLPTDEQFF.

J is TRBJ1-1 and V is TRBV4-1, with a weak D call TRBD1 (5 bases). This CDR3 has 14 residues. V lost 2 bases to trimming and J lost 0 bases, with 7 bases between them. Germline V lookup: CDR1 MGHRA, CDR2 YSYEKL. Here the CDR3 DNA reads TGCGCCAGCAGCCAACTGACAGTGAACACTGAAGCTTTCTTT. Translation gives CASSQLTVNTEAFF.

V usage is TRBV29-1 and J usage is TRBJ2-1; maybe TRBD1 (5 bases). The CDR3 has 13 residues. Trimming removed 3 bases at V and 4 bases at J, with 10 bases between. Germline CDR1 is SQVTM and CDR2 is ANQGSEA. In DNA, the CDR3 is TGCAGCGTTGAGGTGGGGCGGTACAATGAGCAGTTCTTC. It encodes CSVEVGRYNEQFF.

The genes are TRBV2 and TRBJ1-2, with D unclear. Trimming shortened V by 6 bases and J by 3 bases, and 11 bases separated the two germline ends. The CDR3 covers 13 residues. Germline CDR1 reads SNHLY; CDR2 reads FYNNEI. CDR3 DNA sequence: TGTGCCAGCAGCCCGTTATGGGACTATGGCTACACCTTC. It translates to CASSPLWDYGYTF.

V is TRBV5-6 and J is TRBJ1-5; D may be TRBD1 (5 bases). Trimming took 3 bases from V and 5 from J, leaving 9 bases between them. Germline lookup yields CDR1 SGHDT and CDR2 YYEEEE. This CDR3 has 13 residues. The DNA for the CDR3 is TGTGCCAGCAGCTGGGGACCCGATCAGCCCCAGCATTTT. Its translation: CASSWGPDQPQHF.

This clone has only one observation. The CDR3 loop is CASSLWLANYGYTF. CDR3 nucleotide sequence: TGTGCCAGCAGCTTGTGGCTTGCTAACTATGGCTACACCTTC. The rearrangement uses TRBV5-6 and TRBJ1-2; D is unresolved. V lost 1 base and J 0 bases, leaving 7 bases between the germline ends. CDR3 length: 14 residues. Germline CDR1 SGHDT, CDR2 YYEEEE.

The chain uses TRBV6-1 and TRBJ2-1; D is perhaps TRBD2 (5 bases). V was pared by 8 bases and J by 3 bases, with 11 bases between. CDR3 length equals 13 residues. CDR1 is MNHNS, CDR2 SASEGT, per germline. Written as DNA, the CDR3 is TGTGCCAGCGCGGAGGCTCTCTACAATGAGCAGTTCTTC. Translated, it gives CASAEALYNEQFF.

The chain combines TRBV28 with TRBJ2-7, with 7 bases lining up with TRBD2. Germline V CDR1 and CDR2: MDHEN, SYDVKM. Unmatched junction bases numbered 10, after V lost 7 bases and J lost 1 base. This CDR3 is 15 amino acids long. In nucleotides, the CDR3 is TGTGCCAGCACCCCGCGGGGGTTGTCGTCCTACGAGCAGTACTTC. This sequence encodes CASTPRGLSSYEQYF.

The rearrangement joins TRBV5-6 to TRBJ2-7; no firm D call. The V end lost 2 bases, the J end lost 0 bases, and 9 bases lay between the germline ends. This CDR3 has 14 residues. The V gene's germline CDR1 is SGHDT and CDR2 YYEEEE. The CDR3 region is CASSLSASSYEQYF. CDR3 nucleotides: TGTGCCAGCAGCTTATCAGCGTCCTCCTACGAGCAGTACTTC.

The chain is built from TRBV19 and TRBJ2-3; TRBD1 matches 7 bases. The V gene's germline CDR1 is LNHDA and CDR2 SQIVND (reference sequence). The V segment lost 5 bases and the J segment 2 bases; nucleotides outside the gene matches: 13. This CDR3 spans 17 amino acids. In DNA, the CDR3 is TGTGCCAGTAGTTCGACCGGGACAGTCCCCTTCACAGATACGCAGTATTTT. Residues: CASSSTGTVPFTDTQYF.

The chain combines TRBV5-4 with TRBJ1-2, with a weak D call TRBD1 (5 bases). Trimming took off 0 bases at V and 6 bases at J, with 9 bases between the two ends. Per germline, CDR1 SGHNT and CDR2 YYREEE (reference sequence). The CDR3 contains 13 residues. The CDR3 region is CASSLGRVDGYTF. CDR3 sequence (DNA): TGTGCCAGCAGCTTGGGCAGGGTTGATGGCTACACCTTC.

The chain recombines TRBV5-1 with TRBJ2-1; D possibly matches TRBD1 or TRBD2 (5 bases each). Trimming left V 0 bases short and J 3 bases short, with 13 bases between. The CDR3 is made up of 16 amino acids. Germline loops: CDR1 SGHRS, CDR2 YFSETQ. Here the CDR3 reads CASSLARDRRYNEQFF. The CDR3 DNA sequence: TGCGCCAGCAGCTTGGCCCGGGACCGCCGCTACAATGAGCAGTTCTTC.

This clone was recorded only once. V is TRBV5-4 and J is TRBJ2-7, with TRBD2 matching 11 bases. V lost 1 base, J lost 2 bases, and 2 bases stayed unmatched. The CDR3 spans 15 residues. In germline, CDR1 is SGHNT, CDR2 YYREEE (reference sequence). DNA for the CDR3: TGTGCCAGCAGCTTGCTTAGCGGGGGGGCCTACGAGCAGTACTTC. Encoded protein: CASSLLSGGAYEQYF.

This clone was observed a single time. The gene calls are TRBV19 and TRBJ2-2, with a possible D match to TRBD1 (6 bases). The V gene's germline CDR1 is LNHDA and CDR2 SQIVND (reference sequence). CDR3 length: 14 amino acids. Trimming took 10 bases from V and 3 from J, leaving 15 bases between them. CDR3 region: CATSQGFHTGELFF. The CDR3 DNA reads TGTGCCACCTCGCAGGGGTTCCACACCGGGGAGCTGTTTTTT.

J is TRBJ1-3 and V is TRBV10-3; a possible D gene is TRBD1 (5 bases). The CDR3 contains 18 residues. Germline CDR1 reads ENHRY; CDR2 reads SYGVKD. Trimming removed 5 bases from V and 2 bases from J, with 22 bases in between. CDR3 DNA: TGTGCCATCAGTCGAAACCGGGGCCGAGGTGGCACTGGAAACACCATATATTTT. It codes for CAISRNRGRGGTGNTIYF.